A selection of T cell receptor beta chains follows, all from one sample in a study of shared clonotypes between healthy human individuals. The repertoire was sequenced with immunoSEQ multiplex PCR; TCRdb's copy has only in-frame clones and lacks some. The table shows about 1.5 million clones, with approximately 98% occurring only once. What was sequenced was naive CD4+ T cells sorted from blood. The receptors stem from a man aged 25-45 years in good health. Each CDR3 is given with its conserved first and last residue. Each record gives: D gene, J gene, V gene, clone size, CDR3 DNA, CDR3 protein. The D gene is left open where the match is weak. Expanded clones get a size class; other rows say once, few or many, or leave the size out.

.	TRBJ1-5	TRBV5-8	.	TGTGCCAGCAGACCACACGGGACAAACAATCAGCCCCAGCATTTT	CASRPHGTNNQPQHF
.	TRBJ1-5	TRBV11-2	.	TGTGCCAGCAGCTTGAGGACGGGCAATCAGCCCCAGCATTTT	CASSLRTGNQPQHF
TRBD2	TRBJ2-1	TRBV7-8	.	TGTGCCAGCAGCCAGTTAGCGGGAGCGGTTTACAATGAGCAGTTCTTC	CASSQLAGAVYNEQFF
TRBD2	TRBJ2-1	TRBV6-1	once	TGTGCCAGCAGTGATATAGGACTAGCGGGAGCCAATGAGCAGTTCTTC	CASSDIGLAGANEQFF
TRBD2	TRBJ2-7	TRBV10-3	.	TGTGCCATCAGTGACCCTAGCGGGACTCCCCACTTC	CAISDPSGTPHF
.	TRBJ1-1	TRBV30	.	TGTGCCTGGCGGGAACAGAGCCATGGGACTTTCTTT	CAWREQSHGTFF
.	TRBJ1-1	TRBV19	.	TGTGCCAGTACCATCCCGGGGGCGTTTGAAGCTTTCTTT	CASTIPGAFEAFF
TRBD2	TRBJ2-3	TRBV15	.	TGTGCCACCAGCAGAGATGGGACTAGCGGGGATACGCAGTATTTT	CATSRDGTSGDTQYF
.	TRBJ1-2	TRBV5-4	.	TGTGCCAGCAGTCCACAGTACTATGGCTACACCTTC	CASSPQYYGYTF
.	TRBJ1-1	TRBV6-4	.	TGTGCCAGCAGTGATGTCGGAGGGACTGAAGCTTTCTTT	CASSDVGGTEAFF
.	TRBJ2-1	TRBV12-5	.	TGTGCTAGTGGTTTGGTAATCGGGGACCCGCACAATGAGCAGTTCTTC	CASGLVIGDPHNEQFF
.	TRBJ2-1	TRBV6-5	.	TGTGCCAGCAGTTACTCGACCGGTCAGGGAAATGAGCAGTTCTTC	CASSYSTGQGNEQFF
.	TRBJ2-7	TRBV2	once	TGTGCCAGCGGTATTTTGGCGGGATCCTACGAGCAGTACTTC	CASGILAGSYEQYF
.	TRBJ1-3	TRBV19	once	TGTGCCAGTAGTATCAGGGTTGAAGCTGGAAACACCATATATTTT	CASSIRVEAGNTIYF
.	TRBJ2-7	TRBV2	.	TGTGCCAGCAGTGAAGACGGGAGCGTTGACGCCTACGAGCAGTACTTC	CASSEDGSVDAYEQYF
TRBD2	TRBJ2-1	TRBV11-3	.	TGTGCCAGCAGGGATCTAGCGGGAGGAGGTTTTGGTGAGCAGTTCTTC	CASRDLAGGGFGEQFF
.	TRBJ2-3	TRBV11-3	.	TGTGCCAGCAGCTTAGTCGGCAGGGTTGGAGATACGCAGTATTTT	CASSLVGRVGDTQYF
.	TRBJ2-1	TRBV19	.	TGTGCCAGTAGTATAGGGACAGTCTCCTACAATGAGCAGTTCTTC	CASSIGTVSYNEQFF
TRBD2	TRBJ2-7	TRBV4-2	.	TGTGCCAGCAGCCAAGACCAGCTAGCGGAATACTACGAGCAGTACTTC	CASSQDQLAEYYEQYF
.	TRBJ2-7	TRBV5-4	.	TGTGCCAGCAGCTTAAAGAACGGCCCCGTGGAGCAGTACTTC	CASSLKNGPVEQYF
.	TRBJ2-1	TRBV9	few	TGTGCCAGCAGCGTAGACTTGAGCTCCTACAATGAGCAGTTCTTC	CASSVDLSSYNEQFF
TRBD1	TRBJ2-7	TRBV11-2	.	TGTGCCAGCAGCTTAGGGATCGGGACAGGGGTAAACTACGAGCAGTACTTC	CASSLGIGTGVNYEQYF
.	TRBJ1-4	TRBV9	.	TGTGCCAGCAGCGCAGGCGGCGGGCGAGGGGAGGAAAAACTGTTTTTT	CASSAGGGRGEEKLFF
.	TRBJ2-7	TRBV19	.	TGTGCCAGTAGTATAGTGCGGGAACTCTACGAGCAGTACTTC	CASSIVRELYEQYF
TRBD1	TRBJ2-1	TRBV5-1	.	TGCGCCAGCAGCTTCCGGGACAGGGGGCGCGATGAGCAGTTCTTC	CASSFRDRGRDEQFF
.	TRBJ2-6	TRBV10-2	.	TGCGCCAGCAGTGAAGCCGGGGCCAACGTCCTGACTTTC	CASSEAGANVLTF
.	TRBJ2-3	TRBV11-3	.	TGTGCCAGCAGCACCCAACAGGAGCGAGATACGCAGTATTTT	CASSTQQERDTQYF
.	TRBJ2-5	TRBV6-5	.	TGTGCCAGCAGTAGGGGGTTCGGGGAGACCCAGTACTTC	CASSRGFGETQYF
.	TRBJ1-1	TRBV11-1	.	TGTGCCAGCAGCTTACGGGGCCGGAACACTGAAGCTTTCTTT	CASSLRGRNTEAFF
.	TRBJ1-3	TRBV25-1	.	TGTGCCAGCGGACGCAACTCTGGAAACACCATATATTTT	CASGRNSGNTIYF
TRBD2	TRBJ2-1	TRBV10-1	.	TGCGCCAGCAGCTCTAGCGGGAGTTACAATGAGCAGTTCTTC	CASSSSGSYNEQFF
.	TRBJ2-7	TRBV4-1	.	TGCGCCAGCAGCCAACCCGGGAGTTTATCCTACGAGCAGTACTTC	CASSQPGSLSYEQYF
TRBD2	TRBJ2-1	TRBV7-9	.	TGTGCCAGCAGCTTAGGGGTAGCGGGATTTGATGAGCAGTTCTTC	CASSLGVAGFDEQFF
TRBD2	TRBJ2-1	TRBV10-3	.	TGTGCCATCAGTGGACTAGCGGGAGAGAGGAATGAGCAGTTCTTC	CAISGLAGERNEQFF
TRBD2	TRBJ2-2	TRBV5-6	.	TGTGCCAGCCAACTAGCGGCGAACACCGGGGAGCTGTTTTTT	CASQLAANTGELFF
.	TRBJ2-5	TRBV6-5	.	TGTGCCAGCAGTTACTTACAGGCTTCCCAAGAGACCCAGTACTTC	CASSYLQASQETQYF
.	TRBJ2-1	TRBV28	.	TGTGCCAGCCGGGGTCTTTACAATGAGCAGTTCTTC	CASRGLYNEQFF
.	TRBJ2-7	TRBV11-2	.	TGTGCCAGCGGCAGGGGGGTTTACGAGCAGTACTTC	CASGRGVYEQYF
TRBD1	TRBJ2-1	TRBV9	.	TGTGCCAGCAGCGTGTCCGGGACAGGGTACAATGAGCAGTTCTTC	CASSVSGTGYNEQFF
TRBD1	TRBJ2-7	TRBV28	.	TGTGCCAGCACGGGGACAGAAGAGTACGAGCAGTACTTC	CASTGTEEYEQYF
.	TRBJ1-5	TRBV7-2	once	TGTGCCAGCAGCTTAAGAGGGGGGCGAGGTCAGCCCCAGCATTTT	CASSLRGGRGQPQHF
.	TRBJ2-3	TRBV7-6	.	TGTGCCAGCAGCTCCCCTCTGGAGGAGAGCACAGATACGCAGTATTTT	CASSSPLEESTDTQYF
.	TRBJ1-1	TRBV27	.	TGTGCCAGCAGTTTATCACAGGGATGGCAAACTGAAGCTTTCTTT	CASSLSQGWQTEAFF
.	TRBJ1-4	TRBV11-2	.	TGTGCCAGCAGGTTAGGCCGTGAGGGTATACGGGAAAAACTGTTTTTT	CASRLGREGIREKLFF
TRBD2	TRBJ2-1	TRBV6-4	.	TGTGCCAGCAGCTCCTATAGCGGGAGGGCCGATGAGCAGTTCTTC	CASSSYSGRADEQFF
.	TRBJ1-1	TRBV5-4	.	TGTGCCAGCAGCCTGACAACCATGAACACTGAAGCTTTCTTT	CASSLTTMNTEAFF
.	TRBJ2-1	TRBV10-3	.	TGTGCCATCAAAGGGGTAGGAGGACGCCAAAATGAGCAGTTCTTC	CAIKGVGGRQNEQFF
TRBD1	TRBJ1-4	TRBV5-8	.	TGTGCCAGCAGGGGACAGGCCTCTAATGAAAAACTGTTTTTT	CASRGQASNEKLFF
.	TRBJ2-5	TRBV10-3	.	TGTGCCGCCGGCGGGGTCCCAGAGACCCAGTACTTC	CAAGGVPETQYF
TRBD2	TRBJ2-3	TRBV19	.	TGTGCCAGTAGTATAGCCCGGACTAGCGGCACAGATACGCAGTATTTT	CASSIARTSGTDTQYF
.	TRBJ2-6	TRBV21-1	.	TGTGCCAGCAGCCGGGGCTCCGGGGCCAACGTCCTGACTTTC	CASSRGSGANVLTF
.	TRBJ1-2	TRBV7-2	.	TGTGCCAGCAGCCCCCGGGTTGGCTACACCTTC	CASSPRVGYTF